This TCR beta chain was sequenced in a study of blood T cell repertoires in COVID-19. This CDR3 has 16 amino acids. V was clipped by 3 bases and J by 6 bases, with 18 bases between them. CDR1 is SGDLS, CDR2 YYNGEE, per germline. The protocol was immunoSEQ multiplex PCR, while the TCRdb copy is restricted to in-frame clones and leaves out a portion. Here the sample spans roughly 190,000 clones, 84% being singletons. Sequencing was performed on peripheral blood. This chain connects TRBV9 to TRBJ2-2; D may be TRBD1 (6 bases). The receptor's source is a man in his thirties or forties with active or convalescent COVID-19. CDR3 residues: CASSAPPRGEAGELFF. For the CDR3, the DNA is TGTGCCAGCAGCGCCCCCCCCAGGGGCGAAGCCGGGGAGCTGTTTTTT.